Listed here are 3 T cell receptor beta chains from one sample, sequenced in a study of blood T cell repertoires in COVID-19 (TCRdb year 2020). Receptor amplification or capture employed the immunoSEQ multiplex PCR assay. Held by TCRdb, this immuneACCESS table contains in-frame sequences only and omits some clones. Under half of the omission traces to an unresolved V gene where checked; the cause of the rest is unknown. The sample includes some 240,000 clones, with 80% to 85% observed a single time. Under 15% of the sample belongs to the ten largest clones. The source material was peripheral blood. These receptors were obtained from a woman aged 60 to 75 with active or convalescent COVID-19.

The J gene is TRBJ1-3, the V gene TRBV7-9, with 7 bases identical to TRBD1. J lost 1 base, V lost 5 bases, and 8 bases had no gene match. Germline V gene sequence: CDR1 SEHNR, CDR2 FQNEAQ (reference sequence). The CDR3 runs 16 residues. CDR3 amino acids: CASSQDRERSGNTIYF. The CDR3 nucleotides read TGTGCCAGCAGCCAAGACAGGGAACGGTCTGGAAACACCATATATTTT.

The chain joins TRBV2 to TRBJ1-2, with 10 bases fitting TRBD1. The CDR3 runs 14 residues. Germline CDR1 is SNHLY and CDR2 is FYNNEI. After removal of 3 bases from V and 2 bases from J, the junction contained 0 bases not matched to a gene. The CDR3 region has the DNA TGTGCCAGCAGTGAGGGACAGGGGAACTATGGCTACACCTTC. Residues: CASSEGQGNYGYTF.

V and J are TRBV7-9 and TRBJ2-5, with TRBD2 matching 8 bases. The V gene end was trimmed by 1 base and the J gene end by 4 bases; junction bases not matched to a gene: 5. The CDR3 totals 15 residues. Germline loops: CDR1 SEHNR, CDR2 FQNEAQ (reference sequence). As DNA, the CDR3 is TGTGCCAGCAGCTTAGGATCTCTAGCGGGAGAGACCCAGTACTTC. This translates into CASSLGSLAGETQYF.